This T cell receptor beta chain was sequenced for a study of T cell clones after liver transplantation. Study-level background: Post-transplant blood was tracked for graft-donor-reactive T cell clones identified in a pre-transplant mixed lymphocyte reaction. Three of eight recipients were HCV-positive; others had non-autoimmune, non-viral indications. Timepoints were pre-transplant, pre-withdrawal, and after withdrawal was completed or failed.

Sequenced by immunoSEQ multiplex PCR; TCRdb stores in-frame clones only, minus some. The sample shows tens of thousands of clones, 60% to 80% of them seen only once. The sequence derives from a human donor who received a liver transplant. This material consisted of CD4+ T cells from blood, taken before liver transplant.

CDR3 sequence reads: CASWTGGNNSPLHF. The DNA of the CDR3 is TGTGCCAGTTGGACAGGGGGCAATAATTCACCCCTCCACTTT. The genes are TRBV19 and TRBJ1-6; 11 bases map to TRBD1. J was trimmed by 5 bases and V by 8 bases; bases with no gene match: 2. Germline CDR1 and CDR2: LNHDA and SQIVND (reference sequence). CDR3 length: 14 residues.